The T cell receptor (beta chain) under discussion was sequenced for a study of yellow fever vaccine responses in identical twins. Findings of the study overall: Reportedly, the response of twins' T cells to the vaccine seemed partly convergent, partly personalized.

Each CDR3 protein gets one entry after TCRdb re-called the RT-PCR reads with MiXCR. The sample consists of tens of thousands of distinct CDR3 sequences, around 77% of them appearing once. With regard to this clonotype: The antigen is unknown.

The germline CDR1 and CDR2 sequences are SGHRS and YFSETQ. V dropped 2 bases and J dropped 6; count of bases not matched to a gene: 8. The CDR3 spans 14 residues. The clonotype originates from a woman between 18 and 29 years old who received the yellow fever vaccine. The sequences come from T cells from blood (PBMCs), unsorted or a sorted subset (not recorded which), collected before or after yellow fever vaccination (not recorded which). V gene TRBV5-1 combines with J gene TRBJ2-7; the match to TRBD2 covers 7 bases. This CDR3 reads CASSLNPTSLEQYF. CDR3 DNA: TGCGCCAGCAGCTTAAACCCGACTAGCCTCGAGCAGTACTTC.